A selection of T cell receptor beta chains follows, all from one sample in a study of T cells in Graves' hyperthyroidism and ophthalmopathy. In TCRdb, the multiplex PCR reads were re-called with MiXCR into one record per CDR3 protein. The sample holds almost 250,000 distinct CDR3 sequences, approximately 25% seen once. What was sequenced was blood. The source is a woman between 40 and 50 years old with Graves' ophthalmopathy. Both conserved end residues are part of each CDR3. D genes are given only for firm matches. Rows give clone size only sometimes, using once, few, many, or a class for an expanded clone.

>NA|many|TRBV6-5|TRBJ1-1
TGTGCCAGCAGTTACAGCCTTGAGGGGGGGAGAGCTTTCTTT
CASSYSLEGGRAFF
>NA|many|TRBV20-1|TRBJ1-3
TGCAGTGCTAGTCATCACAGGGAAAACACCATATATTTT
CSASHHRENTIYF
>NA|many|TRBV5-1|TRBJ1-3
TGCGCCAGCAGAGACACAGGGAGAGGTGGAAACACCATATATTTT
CASRDTGRGGNTIYF
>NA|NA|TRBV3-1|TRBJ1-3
TGTGCCAGCAGCCAAGAGCCCGACGTCTCTGGAAACACCATATATTTT
CASSQEPDVSGNTIYF
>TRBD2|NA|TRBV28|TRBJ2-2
TGTGCCAGCAGTTCCCTATACAGGGGACTAGCGGGAGTTACCGGGGAGCTGTTTTTT
CASSSLYRGLAGVTGELFF
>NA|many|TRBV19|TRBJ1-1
TGTGCCAGTAGTATTGGGGTGAACACTGAAGCTTTCTTT
CASSIGVNTEAFF
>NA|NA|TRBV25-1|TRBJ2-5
TGTGCCAGCAGTGGTGTGCCGCCGGAAAAGACCCAGTACTTC
CASSGVPPEKTQYF
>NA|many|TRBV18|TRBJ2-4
TGTGCCAGCTCACCGGAGTTAGACGGGACCAAAAACATTCAGTACTTC
CASSPELDGTKNIQYF
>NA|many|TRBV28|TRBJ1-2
TGTGCCAGCAATCGGTTGAGCTATGGCTACACCTTC
CASNRLSYGYTF
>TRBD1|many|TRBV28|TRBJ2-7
TGTGCCAGCAGTTCTCCTTCAGGGGGTGTTTACGAGCAGTACTTC
CASSSPSGGVYEQYF
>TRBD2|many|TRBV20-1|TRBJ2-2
TGCAGTGCCGAAAACACCGGGGGGGCGGAGGACACCGGGGAGCTGTTTTTT
CSAENTGGAEDTGELFF
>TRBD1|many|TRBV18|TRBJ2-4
TGTGCCAGCTCACCCGACAGGGACGCCAAAAACATTCAGTACTTC
CASSPDRDAKNIQYF
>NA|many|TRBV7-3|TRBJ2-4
TGTGCCAGCAGCTTAACCGGCCCAGGGAGCGGCATTCAGTACTTC
CASSLTGPGSGIQYF
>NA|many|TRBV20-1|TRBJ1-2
TGCAGTGTACAGGAGTATGGCTACACCTTC
CSVQEYGYTF
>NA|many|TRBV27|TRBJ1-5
TGTGCCAGCAGTTTAGTCCCCAATCAGCCCCAGCATTTT
CASSLVPNQPQHF
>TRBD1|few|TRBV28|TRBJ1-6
TGTGCCAGCAGGCCGGAAGGACAGGGTAACGATTCACCCCTCCACTTT
CASRPEGQGNDSPLHF
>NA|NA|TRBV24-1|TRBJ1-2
TGTGCCACCAGTGACCCCGACAGCTTTGGCTACACCTTC
CATSDPDSFGYTF
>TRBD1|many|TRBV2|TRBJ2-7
TGTGCCAGCACGGCTGACAGGGGTGAGCAGTACTTC
CASTADRGEQYF
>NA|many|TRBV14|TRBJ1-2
TGTGCCAGCAGCCCAGATGGGGGGAGAGGCTACACCTTC
CASSPDGGRGYTF